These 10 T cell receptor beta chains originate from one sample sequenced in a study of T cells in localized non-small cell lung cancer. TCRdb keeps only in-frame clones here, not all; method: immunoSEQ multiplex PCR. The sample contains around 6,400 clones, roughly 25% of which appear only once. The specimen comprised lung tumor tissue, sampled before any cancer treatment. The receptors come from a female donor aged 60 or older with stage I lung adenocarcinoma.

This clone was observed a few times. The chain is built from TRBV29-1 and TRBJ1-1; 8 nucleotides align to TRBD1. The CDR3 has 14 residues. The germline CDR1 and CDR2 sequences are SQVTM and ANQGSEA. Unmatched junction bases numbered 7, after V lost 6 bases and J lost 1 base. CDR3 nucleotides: TGCAGCGTGCCCGGGACAGGTTCGAACACTGAAGCTTTCTTT. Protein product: CSVPGTGSNTEAFF. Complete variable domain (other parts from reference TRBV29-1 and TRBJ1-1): SAVISQKPSRDICQRGTSLTIQCQVDSQVTMMFWYRQQPGQSLTLIATANQGSEATYESGFVIDKFPISRPNLTFSTLTVSNMSPEDSSIYLCSVPGTGSNTEAFFGQGTRLTVV.

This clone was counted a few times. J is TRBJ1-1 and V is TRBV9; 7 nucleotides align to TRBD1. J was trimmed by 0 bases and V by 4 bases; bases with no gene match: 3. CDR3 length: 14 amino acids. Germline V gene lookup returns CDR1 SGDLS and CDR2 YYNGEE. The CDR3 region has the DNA TGTGCCAGCAGCCTGGACAGGATGAACACTGAAGCTTTCTTT. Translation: CASSLDRMNTEAFF.

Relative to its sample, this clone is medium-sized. CDR3 residues: CASTKTDNTEAFF. The CDR3 nucleotides read TGTGCCAGCACCAAGACGGATAACACTGAAGCTTTCTTT. This rearrangement joins TRBV12-5 to TRBJ1-1, with D unresolved. Looked up from germline, CDR1 is LGHNT and CDR2 is FRNRAP. The CDR3 is 13 residues long.

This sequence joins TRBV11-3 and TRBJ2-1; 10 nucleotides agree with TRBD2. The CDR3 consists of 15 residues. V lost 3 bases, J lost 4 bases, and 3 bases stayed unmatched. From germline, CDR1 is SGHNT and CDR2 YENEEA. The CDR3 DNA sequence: TGTGCCAGCAGCTTTAGCGGGGGGATTTACAATGAGCAGTTCTTC. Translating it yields CASSFSGGIYNEQFF.

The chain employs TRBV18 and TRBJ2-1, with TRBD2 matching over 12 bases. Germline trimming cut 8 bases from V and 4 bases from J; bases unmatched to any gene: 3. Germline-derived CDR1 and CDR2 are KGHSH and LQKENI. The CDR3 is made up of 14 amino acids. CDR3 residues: CASAGTSGYNEQFF. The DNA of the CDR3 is TGTGCCAGCGCCGGGACTAGCGGGTACAATGAGCAGTTCTTC.

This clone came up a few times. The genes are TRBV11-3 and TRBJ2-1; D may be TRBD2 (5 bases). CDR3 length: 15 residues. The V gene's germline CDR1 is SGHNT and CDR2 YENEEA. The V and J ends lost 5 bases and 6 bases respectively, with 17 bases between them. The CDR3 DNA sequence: TGTGCCAGCAGCCTCGGGTCCACTAGGCGCAATGAGCAGTTCTTC. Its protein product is CASSLGSTRRNEQFF.

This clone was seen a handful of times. For the CDR3, the DNA is TGTGCCAGCAGCGAAATGCCGGGGGCCTATGGCTACACCTTC. It is translated as CASSEMPGAYGYTF. The rearrangement joins TRBV6-8 to TRBJ1-2; D is possibly TRBD1 (6 bases). V shed 6 bases and J shed 4 bases, with 15 bases lying between them. This CDR3 has 14 residues. Germline V gives CDR1 MNHGY, CDR2 SAAAGT.

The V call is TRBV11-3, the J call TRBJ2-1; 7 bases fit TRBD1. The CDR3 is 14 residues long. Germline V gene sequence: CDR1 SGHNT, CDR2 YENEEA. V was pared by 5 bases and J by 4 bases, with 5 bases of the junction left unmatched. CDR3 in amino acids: CASSKGDRYNEQFF. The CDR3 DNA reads TGTGCCAGCAGCAAGGGGGACAGATACAATGAGCAGTTCTTC. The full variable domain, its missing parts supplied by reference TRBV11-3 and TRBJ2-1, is EAGVVQSPRYKIIEKKQPVAFWCNPISGHNTLYWYLQNLGQGPELLIRYENEEAVDDSQLPKDRFSAERLKGVDSTLKIQPAELGDSAVYLCASSKGDRYNEQFFGPGTRLTVL.

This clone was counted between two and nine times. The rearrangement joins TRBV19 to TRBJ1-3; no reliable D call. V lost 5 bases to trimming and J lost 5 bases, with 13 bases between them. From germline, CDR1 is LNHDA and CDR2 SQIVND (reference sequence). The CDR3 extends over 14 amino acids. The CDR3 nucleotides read TGTGCCAGTAGTCAACCGGGCGGTAGAAACACCATATATTTT. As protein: CASSQPGGRNTIYF.

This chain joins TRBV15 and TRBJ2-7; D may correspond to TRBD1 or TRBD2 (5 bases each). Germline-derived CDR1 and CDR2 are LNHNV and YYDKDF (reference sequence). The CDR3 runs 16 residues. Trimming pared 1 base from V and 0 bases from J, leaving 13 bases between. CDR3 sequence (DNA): TGTGCCACCAGCAGAGGTCTCGGGGCCAGCTCCTACGAGCAGTACTTC. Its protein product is CATSRGLGASSYEQYF.